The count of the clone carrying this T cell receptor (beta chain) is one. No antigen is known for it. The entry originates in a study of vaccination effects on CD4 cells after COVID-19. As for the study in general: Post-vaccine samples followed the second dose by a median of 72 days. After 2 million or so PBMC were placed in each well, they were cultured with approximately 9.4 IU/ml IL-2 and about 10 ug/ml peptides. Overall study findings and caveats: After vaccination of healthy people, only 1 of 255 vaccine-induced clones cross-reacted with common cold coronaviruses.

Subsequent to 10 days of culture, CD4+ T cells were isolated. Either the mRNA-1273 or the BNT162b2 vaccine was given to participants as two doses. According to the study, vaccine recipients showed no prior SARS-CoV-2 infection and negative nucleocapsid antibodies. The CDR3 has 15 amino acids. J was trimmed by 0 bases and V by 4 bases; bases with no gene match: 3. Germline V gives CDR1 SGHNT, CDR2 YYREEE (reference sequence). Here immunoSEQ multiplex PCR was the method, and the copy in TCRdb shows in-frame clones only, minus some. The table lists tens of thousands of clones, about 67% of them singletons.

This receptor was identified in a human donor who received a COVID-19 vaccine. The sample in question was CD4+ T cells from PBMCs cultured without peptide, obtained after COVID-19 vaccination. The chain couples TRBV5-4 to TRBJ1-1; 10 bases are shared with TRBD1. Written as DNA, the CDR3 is TGTGCCAGCAGCCTGGACAGGGGGTTGAACACTGAAGCTTTCTTT. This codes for CASSLDRGLNTEAFF.